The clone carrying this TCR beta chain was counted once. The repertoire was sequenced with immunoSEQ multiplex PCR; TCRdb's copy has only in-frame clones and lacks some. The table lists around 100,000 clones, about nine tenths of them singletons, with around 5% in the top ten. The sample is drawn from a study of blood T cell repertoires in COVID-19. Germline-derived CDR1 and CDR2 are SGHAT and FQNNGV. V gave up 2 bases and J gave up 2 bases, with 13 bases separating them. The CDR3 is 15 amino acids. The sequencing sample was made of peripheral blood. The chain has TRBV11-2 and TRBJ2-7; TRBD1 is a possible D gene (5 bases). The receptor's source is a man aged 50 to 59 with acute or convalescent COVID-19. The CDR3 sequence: CASSLNQGPTYEQYF. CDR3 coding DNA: TGTGCCAGCAGCTTAAACCAGGGCCCTACCTACGAGCAGTACTTC.